What follows is one TCR beta chain and its context. Its antigen is unidentified. This sample stems from a study of OX40 agonist ivuxolimab in advanced cancers. Whole-study context: The study enrolled dose-escalation patients with hepatocellular carcinoma, melanoma, renal cell or head and neck cancer. Subjects had a mean age of approximately 60 years, with a range of about 23 to 79; around 80% were male.

The table came from immunoSEQ multiplex PCR; TCRdb's copy has only in-frame clones and leaves some out. The sample lists 80,000 or so clones; approximately 90% were seen once. CDR1 MDHEN and CDR2 SYDVKM come from the germline V gene. CDR3 length: 18 amino acids. With 2 bases clipped from V and 2 bases from J, the junction kept 8 bases outside the gene matches. The study's findings and limits: In CD8+ T cells, expanded clones were on average more numerous than in CD4+. At 0.1 to 3.0 mg/kg and by week 6, clonal expansion occurred in CD4+ and CD8+ blood T cells.

The sequenced sample was CD4+ or CD8+ T cells sorted from blood, obtained in a trial of the OX40 agonist ivuxolimab. The V gene is TRBV28, the J gene TRBJ2-3; 12 positions agree with TRBD2. The sequence derives from an adult with an advanced solid tumor such as melanoma, head and neck, liver or kidney cancer. CDR3 amino acids: CASSLPLLAGGLTDTQYF. CDR3 sequence (DNA): TGTGCCAGCAGTTTACCCCTCCTAGCGGGGGGGCTCACAGATACGCAGTATTTT.